The rows below give T cell receptor beta chains drawn from one sample of a study of CD8+ T cells in alopecia areata. Assay used: immunoSEQ multiplex PCR; TCRdb lists only in-frame clones, some missing. The top ten clones hold around 5.7% of a sample with under 150,000 clones, approximately 57% of them seen once. This specimen consisted of CD4+ T cells sorted from blood, obtained at week 4, from a patient treated with tofacitinib. Source of these receptors: a human donor with alopecia areata. The CDR3 runs from the conserved cysteine through the conserved F or W. A D gene is named only where the DNA matches it firmly. Rows give clone size only sometimes, using once, few, many, or a class for an expanded clone.

clone size	D gene	J gene	V gene	CDR3 protein	CDR3 DNA
.	.	TRBJ1-4	TRBV5-6	CASSYRHRDEKLFF	TGTGCCAGCAGCTACCGTCACAGGGATGAAAAACTGTTTTTT
.	TRBD1	TRBJ1-4	TRBV2	CASSEDRQGKLFF	TGTGCCAGCAGTGAAGATCGACAGGGGAAACTGTTTTTT
.	.	TRBJ2-5	TRBV30	CAWSVGREETQYF	TGTGCCTGGAGTGTAGGCAGAGAAGAGACCCAGTACTTC
.	.	TRBJ2-2	TRBV15	CATSSGLNTGELFF	TGTGCCACCAGCAGCGGACTAAACACCGGGGAGCTGTTTTTT
few	TRBD2	TRBJ2-1	TRBV19	CASSASGREQFF	TGTGCCAGTAGTGCCAGCGGGAGAGAGCAGTTCTTC
.	.	TRBJ1-1	TRBV14	CASSRGRIMNTEAFF	TGTGCCAGCAGCCGGGGCAGGATCATGAACACTGAAGCTTTCTTT
few	.	TRBJ2-5	TRBV7-2	CASSPPDRGQTQYF	TGTGCCAGCAGCCCCCCTGACCGTGGACAGACCCAGTACTTC
few	TRBD2	TRBJ2-5	TRBV28	CASSSFGRDQETQYF	TGTGCCAGCAGCTCTTTTGGGAGGGACCAAGAGACCCAGTACTTC
once	.	TRBJ2-4	TRBV2	CASSAGSKNIQYF	TGTGCCAGCAGTGCGGGTAGCAAAAACATTCAGTACTTC
few	TRBD1	TRBJ2-5	TRBV5-1	CASSLEGQGGETQYF	TGCGCCAGCAGCTTGGAAGGACAGGGCGGAGAGACCCAGTACTTC
.	.	TRBJ1-2	TRBV10-3	CAISVGGKYGYTF	TGTGCCATCAGTGTTGGGGGGAAATATGGCTACACCTTC
.	.	TRBJ1-2	TRBV7-9	CASSLEEEDGYTF	TGTGCCAGCAGCTTAGAGGAGGAGGATGGCTACACCTTC
.	TRBD1	TRBJ2-3	TRBV5-4	CASSWGQSATDTQYF	TGTGCCAGCAGCTGGGGACAGAGTGCCACAGATACGCAGTATTTT
few	.	TRBJ2-1	TRBV7-2	CASSFRGRADNEQFF	TGTGCCAGCAGCTTCCGGGGGAGAGCGGACAATGAGCAGTTCTTC
once	.	TRBJ1-2	TRBV4-3	CASSQDVGRGGYTF	TGCGCCAGCAGCCAAGATGTAGGAAGGGGTGGCTACACCTTC
.	TRBD2	TRBJ2-5	TRBV4-2	CASSYERGRYQETQYF	TGTGCCAGCAGCTATGAGCGGGGCAGGTACCAAGAGACCCAGTACTTC
.	.	TRBJ1-2	TRBV5-6	CASSLAGGRTFGYTF	TGTGCCAGCAGCTTGGCGGGGGGCAGGACTTTTGGCTACACCTTC
few	.	TRBJ2-7	TRBV27	CASSGILDYEQYF	TGTGCCAGCAGTGGTATACTCGACTACGAGCAGTACTTC
few	.	TRBJ2-6	TRBV9	CASSVGDAGANVLTF	TGTGCCAGCAGCGTGGGGGACGCTGGGGCCAACGTCCTGACTTTC
.	TRBD2	TRBJ2-5	TRBV7-9	CASSPPAGGPETQYF	TGTGCCAGCAGTCCCCCCGCGGGAGGGCCGGAGACCCAGTACTTC
.	.	TRBJ2-7	TRBV20-1	CSARTGDEQYF	TGCAGTGCTAGAACGGGCGACGAGCAGTACTTC
.	.	TRBJ1-2	TRBV25-1	CASSEFPHRGGYTF	TGTGCCAGCAGTGAGTTCCCCCATAGAGGGGGCTACACCTTC
.	TRBD1	TRBJ1-4	TRBV5-4	CASSPRTGNEKLFF	TGTGCCAGCAGCCCGAGGACAGGGAATGAAAAACTGTTTTTT
.	TRBD1	TRBJ1-6	TRBV6-6	CASRPPGTGRDSPLHF	TGTGCCAGCAGACCACCAGGGACAGGGAGGGATTCACCCCTCCACTTT
.	TRBD2	TRBJ2-5	TRBV10-3	CAIRREKGQETQYF	TGTGCCATCAGGCGGGAGAAAGGCCAAGAGACCCAGTACTTC